Shown below are 17 T cell receptor beta chains from a single sample sequenced in a study of control samples from healthy donors and cancer patients. The data were produced by immunoSEQ multiplex PCR, yet TCRdb's version contains in-frame clones alone and is incomplete. In the table there are about 160,000 clones, 80% to 90% of which are singletons. The sample consisted of blood. These receptors came from a man aged 25-40 years in good health.

In nucleotides, the CDR3 is TGTGCCAGCTCACCCTCTAGCGGGAGGAGTGAGCAGTACTTC. It is translated as CASSPSSGRSEQYF. The J gene is TRBJ2-7, the V gene TRBV18; 11 nucleotides agree with TRBD2. The CDR3 is 14 amino acids. Unmatched junction bases numbered 5, after V lost 3 bases and J lost 7 bases. Germline lookup yields CDR1 KGHSH and CDR2 LQKENI.

The chain links TRBV11-1 to TRBJ2-2, with TRBD2 identical over 7 bases. There are 16 residues in the CDR3. After removal of 6 bases from V and 2 bases from J, the junction contained 9 bases not matched to a gene. The V gene's germline CDR1 is SGHAT and CDR2 FQDESV (reference sequence). As DNA, the CDR3 is TGTGCCAGCAGATCTTCCGGGACTATTAACACCGGGGAGCTGTTTTTT. Protein sequence: CASRSSGTINTGELFF.

This sequence joins TRBV5-4 and TRBJ2-3, with D possibly being TRBD2 (6 bases). Germline lookup yields CDR1 SGHNT and CDR2 YYREEE (reference sequence). The CDR3 runs 15 residues. Between the trimmed V and J ends, which lost 6 bases and 2 bases, there was a span of 16 bases. As DNA, the CDR3 is TGTGCCAGCAAAGTCGGGACTGCGGCCACAGATACGCAGTATTTT. It translates to CASKVGTAATDTQYF.

The rearrangement links TRBV3-1 (or the pseudogene TRBV3-2) to TRBJ2-7; no clear D gene. Germline values: CDR1 LGHDT, CDR2 YNNKEL (reference sequence). V dropped 4 bases and J dropped 5 bases, with 15 bases sitting between them. This CDR3 comprises 14 residues. This CDR3 reads CASSPTGVPNEQYF. Here the CDR3 DNA reads TGTGCCAGCAGCCCTACCGGAGTACCTAACGAGCAGTACTTC.

The genes are TRBV6-1 and TRBJ1-2; no definite D call. V lost 1 base and J lost 3, with 9 bases in between. The germline gives CDR1 MNHNS, CDR2 SASEGT. The CDR3 contains 14 residues. CDR3 amino acids: CASSEDTEYYGYTF. The CDR3, as DNA: TGTGCCAGCAGTGAAGATACGGAATACTATGGCTACACCTTC.

The chain has TRBV19 and TRBJ2-5; possible D gene TRBD2, 6 bases. Trimming removed 6 bases from V and 2 bases from J, with 16 bases in between. The V gene's germline CDR1 is LNHDA and CDR2 SQIVND (reference sequence). The CDR3 contains 15 residues. CDR3 sequence: CASSDQWTMQETQYF. In nucleotides, the CDR3 is TGTGCCAGTAGCGATCAATGGACTATGCAAGAGACCCAGTACTTC.

The J gene is TRBJ1-1, the V gene TRBV29-1; D gene uncertain. The CDR3 is made up of 11 amino acids. Germline V gene sequence: CDR1 SQVTM, CDR2 ANQGSEA. Trimming took off 5 bases at V and 4 bases at J, with 8 bases between the two ends. Written as DNA, the CDR3 is TGCAGCGTTATCCCTATCACTGAAGCTTTCTTT. Translating it yields CSVIPITEAFF.

V is TRBV18 and J is TRBJ1-5, with TRBD1 as a possible D gene (5 bases). The CDR3 runs 15 residues. Per germline, CDR1 KGHSH and CDR2 LQKENI. V shed 3 bases and J shed 7 bases, with 16 bases lying between them. CDR3 nucleotides: TGTGCCAGCTCACCGACGGGGGTGGCGGAGCAGCCCCAGCATTTT. Translated: CASSPTGVAEQPQHF.

This chain's CDR3 is CASSLVSSGGAGETQYF. CDR3 nucleotide sequence: TGTGCCAGCAGCTTAGTTTCTAGCGGGGGGGCCGGGGAGACCCAGTACTTC. The genes are TRBV7-2 and TRBJ2-5, with 12 bases matching TRBD2. The CDR3 has 17 residues. V was pared by 1 base and J by 5 bases, with 8 bases of the junction left unmatched. Germline CDR1 and CDR2: SGHTA and FQGNSA.

CDR3: CASSVKGGRSTDTQYF. The CDR3 region has the DNA TGTGCCAGCAGCGTAAAAGGCGGGAGGAGCACAGATACGCAGTATTTT. This chain links TRBV9 with TRBJ2-3; 8 bases are shared with TRBD2. Germline V lookup: CDR1 SGDLS, CDR2 YYNGEE. CDR3 size: 16 residues. V shed 1 base and J 0 bases; nucleotides not matched to a gene: 4.

V usage is TRBV7-8 and J usage is TRBJ2-7; D remains unclear. V lost 6 bases, J lost 2 bases, and 11 bases lay in between. There are 13 residues in the CDR3. CDR1 is SGHVS and CDR2 is FQNEAQ in the germline V gene. CDR3: CASRQLTPYEQYF. DNA for the CDR3: TGTGCCAGCAGACAACTTACCCCCTACGAGCAGTACTTC.

The genes are TRBV27 and TRBJ2-7, with 8 nucleotides matching TRBD2. Losses at the gene ends were 7 bases for V and 2 bases for J; bases not matched to a gene: 7. The CDR3 has 14 amino acids. Germline values: CDR1 MNHEY, CDR2 SMNVEV (reference sequence). The CDR3 here is CASTRERGPYEQYF. The DNA of the CDR3 is TGTGCCAGCACAAGAGAGCGGGGGCCCTACGAGCAGTACTTC.

The chain links TRBV9 to TRBJ2-1; no clear D gene. This CDR3 region has 18 residues. V dropped 4 bases and J dropped 3 bases, with 23 bases sitting between them. Germline V gene data show CDR1 as SGDLS and CDR2 as YYNGEE. The CDR3 loop is CASSPTQLLAQSYNEQFF. The CDR3 DNA reads TGTGCCAGCAGCCCTACACAGCTACTGGCCCAGAGCTACAATGAGCAGTTCTTC. Complete variable domain (other parts from reference TRBV9 and TRBJ2-1): DSGVTQTPKHLITATGQRVTLRCSPRSGDLSVYWYQQSLDQGLQFLIQYYNGEERAKGNILERFSAQQFPDLHSELNLSSLELGDSALYFCASSPTQLLAQSYNEQFFGPGTRLTVL.

The chain employs TRBV18 and TRBJ2-1, with 10 positions matching TRBD2. The CDR3 extends over 15 amino acids. The V gene's germline CDR1 is KGHSH and CDR2 LQKENI. V lost 0 bases, J lost 6 bases, and 2 bases stayed unmatched. The CDR3 DNA is TGTGCCAGCTCACCACCCAGCGGGAGGGCCAATGAGCAGTTCTTC. Translation: CASSPPSGRANEQFF.

The chain employs TRBV9 and TRBJ1-2; a weak D match, TRBD1 (5 bases). The germline V gene encodes CDR1 SGDLS and CDR2 YYNGEE. V dropped 4 bases and J dropped 7 bases, with 20 bases sitting between them. CDR3 length: 15 amino acids. Written as DNA, the CDR3 is TGTGCCAGCAGCCCCGAGGCCGGGGACTTAAGTGGCTACACCTTC. This translates into CASSPEAGDLSGYTF.

The chain carries TRBV5-4 and TRBJ2-1; D gene uncertain. The CDR3 is 16 amino acids. Trimming shortened V by 4 bases and J by 0 bases, and 14 bases separated the two germline ends. From germline, CDR1 is SGHNT and CDR2 YYREEE (reference sequence). The CDR3 here is CASSPTSKSSYNEQFF. CDR3 DNA: TGTGCCAGCAGCCCAACCTCGAAGAGCTCCTACAATGAGCAGTTCTTC.

A single count supports this clone. V usage is TRBV5-1 and J usage is TRBJ1-1; D not certain. Germline CDR1 is SGHRS and CDR2 is YFSETQ. CDR3 length: 13 residues. V lost 5 bases, J lost 2 bases, and 10 bases lay in between. The CDR3 protein is CASRVPDNTEAFF. The CDR3 coding sequence is TGCGCCAGCAGAGTCCCAGACAACACTGAAGCTTTCTTT. The variable domain in full, completed from reference TRBV5-1 and TRBJ1-1, reads KAGVTQTPRYLIKTRGQQVTLSCSPISGHRSVSWYQQTPGQGLQFLFEYFSETQRNKGNFPGRFSGRQFSNSRSEMNVSTLELGDSALYLCASRVPDNTEAFFGQGTRLTVV.